This T cell receptor beta chain was sequenced for a study of cytomegalovirus exposure and HLA in healthy donors. After removal of 5 bases from V and 2 bases from J, the junction contained 11 bases not matched to a gene. This CDR3 comprises 16 residues. The germline V gene encodes CDR1 WSHSY and CDR2 SAAADI. These donors counted as nominally healthy when sampled, but unrecorded immune exposures were likely. About this clone itself: Antigen specificity is unknown.

Study-level points and caveats: The study put under 200 TCR beta chains on its list as cytomegalovirus-associated. According to an earlier analysis, most TCR beta V segments yielded productive rearrangements about 90% or about 30% of the time. Apart from CMV serostatus, no immune exposure information was available.

13 Jbeta primers and 60 Vbeta primers were used for the PCR. Libraries were prepared by immunoSEQ multiplex PCR; TCRdb keeps only in-frame clonotypes and omits some of them. Of roughly 120,000 clones listed, about four fifths are singletons. This sequence joins TRBV10-2 and TRBJ1-2; 7 bases line up with TRBD1. This clonotype originated in a man younger than 45 in good health and CMV-seropositive. The sequenced sample consisted of PBMCs. CDR3 sequence reads: CASSTTGTFPNYGYTF. The CDR3 coding sequence is TGCGCCAGCAGTACGACAGGGACTTTTCCAAACTATGGCTACACCTTC.